The rows below give T cell receptor beta chains drawn from one sample of a study of shared clonotypes between healthy human individuals. Measured with immunoSEQ multiplex PCR; TCRdb has only the in-frame clones, and not every one. This table holds around 1.9 million clones, about 92% found once. The sequencing sample was made of naive CD8+ T cells from PBMCs. Receptors originate from a young man in good health. Some clones in this sample may be carry-over from other donors' samples. Both conserved end residues are part of each CDR3. D genes are given only for firm matches. Clone sizes are given selectively: once, few, many, or a class where the clone is expanded.

>few|TRBJ2-2|.|TRBV6-1
TGTGCCAGCAGAGGACTAATCGCCGGGGAGCTGTTTTTT
CASRGLIAGELFF
>.|TRBJ2-7|.|TRBV15
TGTGCCACCAAACCTTCGCGGGGGCTACTGTACGAGCAGTACTTC
CATKPSRGLLYEQYF
>.|TRBJ1-2|.|TRBV10-2
TGCGCCAGCAGTGTGCGGGGTGATTATGGCTACACCTTC
CASSVRGDYGYTF
>.|TRBJ1-5|TRBD1|TRBV6-1
TGTGCCAGCAAGGGGGCAGGTCAGCCCCAGCATTTT
CASKGAGQPQHF
>few|TRBJ2-1|TRBD2|TRBV7-8
TGTGCCAGCAGAGACGTGGGGACTAGCGTCCACAATGAGCAGTTCTTC
CASRDVGTSVHNEQFF
>.|TRBJ2-1|.|TRBV21-1
TGTGCCAGCAGCAAAGAGACAGGGTCTTCTCCTTGCGATGAGCAGTTCTTC
CASSKETGSSPCDEQFF
>.|TRBJ1-4|.|TRBV28
TGTGCCAGCACTTCCCCGGGTACTAATGAAAAACTGTTTTTT
CASTSPGTNEKLFF
>few|TRBJ2-2|.|TRBV7-9
TGTGCCAGCAGCTTAAGCACCGGGGAGCTGTTTTTT
CASSLSTGELFF
>.|TRBJ2-5|.|TRBV7-3
TGTGCCAGCAGATTGGCGCTCGGTGAGCAGTACTTC
CASRLALGEQYF
>.|TRBJ2-1|.|TRBV7-9
TGTGCCAGCAGCTCTACTGAAGGGACTCCGTTCTTC
CASSSTEGTPFF
>.|TRBJ2-7|.|TRBV19
TGTGCCAGTAGTATGAATTCCTGGGACGAGCAGTACTTC
CASSMNSWDEQYF
>.|TRBJ2-7|TRBD1|TRBV2
TGTGCCAGCAGGTGGACAGGGGGGGACTACGAGCAGTACTTC
CASRWTGGDYEQYF
>few|TRBJ2-7|.|TRBV27
TGTGCCAGCAGTTCCGGCTACGAGCAGTACTTC
CASSSGYEQYF
>.|TRBJ2-5|TRBD2|TRBV5-1
TGCGCCAGCAGCTTGGCCCATAGCGGGCAAGAGACCCAGTACTTC
CASSLAHSGQETQYF
>.|TRBJ2-7|.|TRBV7-2
TGTGCCAGCAGCTACCGACGCTACGGATACGAGCAGTACTTC
CASSYRRYGYEQYF
>.|TRBJ2-7|.|TRBV13
TGTGCCAGCAGCTTAGGACCGCGCTCCTACGAGCAGTACTTC
CASSLGPRSYEQYF
>.|TRBJ1-1|.|TRBV4-1
TGCGCCAGCAGCCAAAGCGACAGGAAAGGCCGGGACACTGAAGCTTTCTTT
CASSQSDRKGRDTEAFF
>.|TRBJ2-1|TRBD2|TRBV27
TGTGCCAGCAGTTTAGTTGGGGTAGCGGGAGTTAATGAGCAGTTCTTC
CASSLVGVAGVNEQFF
>.|TRBJ1-2|.|TRBV28
TGTGCCAGCACTATGATATTGGGGGCGGAAGGCTACACCTTC
CASTMILGAEGYTF
>.|TRBJ2-3|TRBD2|TRBV9
TGTGCCAGCAACTTAGCGGGAGTCAAGACAGATACGCAGTATTTT
CASNLAGVKTDTQYF
>.|TRBJ2-7|TRBD1|TRBV4-1
TGCGCCAGCAGCCCAACCAGGGGGCGTCAGTACGAGCAGTACTTC
CASSPTRGRQYEQYF
>once|TRBJ1-1|.|TRBV5-8
TGTGCCAGCAGCTTCACGGACCTCTACACTGAAGCTTTCTTT
CASSFTDLYTEAFF
>.|TRBJ2-7|TRBD2|TRBV7-9
TGTGCCAGCAGCTTCGTTGGTAGCGGGCGGTACGAGCAGTACTTC
CASSFVGSGRYEQYF
>.|TRBJ2-7|TRBD1|TRBV28
TGTGCCAGCGGGGGGACAGGATCCTACGAGCAGTACTTC
CASGGTGSYEQYF
>.|TRBJ1-2|TRBD1|TRBV7-9
TGTGCCAGCAGCCAGGACAGGGATCCACCTTATGGCTACACCTTC
CASSQDRDPPYGYTF
>once|TRBJ2-3|.|TRBV11-2
TGTGCCAGCAGCATCAAACCGGGACTGCACACAGATACGCAGTATTTT
CASSIKPGLHTDTQYF
>.|TRBJ2-2|TRBD2|TRBV7-8
TGTGCCAGCAGTGGGGTAGCTAGCGGGAGTATAGCGAACACCGGGGAGCTGTTTTTT
CASSGVASGSIANTGELFF
>.|TRBJ2-7|TRBD1|TRBV7-9
TGTGCCAGCAGCCTAACTCGGGACAGGGGAAACCACGAGCAGTACTTC
CASSLTRDRGNHEQYF
>.|TRBJ2-5|TRBD1|TRBV30
TGTGCCTGCACCCCGACAGGGGGACGAGAGACCCAGTACTTC
CACTPTGGRETQYF
>.|TRBJ2-7|.|TRBV11-2
TGTGCCAGCAGCTTAGGCGGTGGGAATCCCTACGAGCAGTACTTC
CASSLGGGNPYEQYF
>.|TRBJ2-7|.|TRBV10-3
TGTGCCATCAGAAGACTCGTGGAGGGAGGCTCCTACGAGCAGTACTTC
CAIRRLVEGGSYEQYF
>.|TRBJ2-1|.|TRBV27
TGTGCCAGCAGTTCGGCGGGGGCTCGGTATGAGCAGTTCTTC
CASSSAGARYEQFF
>few|TRBJ1-1|.|TRBV2
TGTGCCAGCAATGCGGGGCCGAACACTGAAGCTTTCTTT
CASNAGPNTEAFF
>.|TRBJ2-2|.|TRBV28
TGTGCCAGCACCCCGGGGAAACGGGAGTTTAACACCGGGGAGCTGTTTTTT
CASTPGKREFNTGELFF
>.|TRBJ2-1|.|TRBV2
TGTGCCAGCCTCCCCCTGGGTAGCACCTACAATGAGCAGTTCTTC
CASLPLGSTYNEQFF
>.|TRBJ2-7|TRBD2|TRBV7-9
TGTGCCAGCAGCCCTGGGAGCGGGAGCCTTCACGAGCAGTACTTC
CASSPGSGSLHEQYF
>.|TRBJ2-1|.|TRBV18
TGTGCCAGCTCCCCAGACGAGCGCAATGAGCAGTTCTTC
CASSPDERNEQFF
>.|TRBJ1-5|.|TRBV28
TGTGCCAGCAGCCCCCCGTATCAGCCCCAGCATTTT
CASSPPYQPQHF
>few|TRBJ2-7|TRBD1|TRBV5-6
TGTGCCAGCAGCTTGGGGGACAGGACCTACGAGCAGTACTTC
CASSLGDRTYEQYF
>.|TRBJ1-1|.|TRBV2
TGTGCCAGCAGCCCGGGTGTTTTGGGGCGAACTGAAGCTTTCTTT
CASSPGVLGRTEAFF
>.|TRBJ2-7|TRBD1|TRBV7-8
TGTGCCAGCAGCCAAGGGGACAGGCCCGAGGAGCAGTACTTC
CASSQGDRPEEQYF
>.|TRBJ2-1|TRBD2|TRBV27
TGTGCCAGCAGTTTATCCATAACGGGAGGGCCGGGTGAGCAGTTCTTC
CASSLSITGGPGEQFF
>.|TRBJ2-7|TRBD2|TRBV9
TGTGCCAGCAGCGATAGCGGGGATTACGAGCAGTACTTC
CASSDSGDYEQYF
>.|TRBJ1-3|.|TRBV12-5
TGTGCTAGTGGTTTGGTAACTGAAGCCCAAGGCATATATTTT
CASGLVTEAQGIYF
>.|TRBJ1-4|.|TRBV10-2
TGCGCCAGCAGTGAACGGAATCCCCGCCTACTGTTTTTT
CASSERNPRLLFF
>.|TRBJ2-7|TRBD1|TRBV27
TGTGCCAGCGGCCGGGACAGGGGAACTGACGAGCAGTACTTC
CASGRDRGTDEQYF
>.|TRBJ2-7|TRBD1|TRBV10-2
TGCGCCAGCAGTGACAGGGACAGCCTCTACGAGCAGTACTTC
CASSDRDSLYEQYF
>few|TRBJ2-7|TRBD1|TRBV27
TGTGCCAGCAGTTTGGGACAGGGTCATTACGAGCAGTACTTC
CASSLGQGHYEQYF
>.|TRBJ2-7|TRBD2|TRBV9
TGTGCCAGCAGCCAGGGAGGGCCCTCCTACGAGCAGTACTTC
CASSQGGPSYEQYF
>.|TRBJ2-3|.|TRBV7-9
TGTGCCAGCAGCTTATACCGGACTGTGCCAGATACGCAGTATTTT
CASSLYRTVPDTQYF
>.|TRBJ2-5|TRBD2|TRBV15
TGTGCCACCAAGCGAAGCGGGATCTACGGAGAGACCCAGTACTTC
CATKRSGIYGETQYF
>.|TRBJ1-2|.|TRBV27
TGTGCCAGCAGTTTACTGGGTTCGGGCTATGGCTACACCTTC
CASSLLGSGYGYTF
>.|TRBJ2-7|TRBD2|TRBV6-5
TGTGCCAGCAGTTATAGCGGGAGGGTAGGCTACGAGCAGTACTTC
CASSYSGRVGYEQYF
>.|TRBJ2-2|TRBD2|TRBV19
TGTGCCAGTAGCGACGGACTAGCGGTGAACACCGGGGAGCTGTTTTTT
CASSDGLAVNTGELFF